What follows are 11 T cell receptor beta chains derived from one specimen sequenced in a study of T cells in Graves' hyperthyroidism and ophthalmopathy. RNA transcripts gave rise to amplified TCR beta CDR3 regions. RT-PCR in the first round (using the HTBI primer set) targeted the TCR CDR3. TCRdb itself ran the multiplex PCR reads through MiXCR, one entry per CDR3 protein. Of 300,000 to 400,000 distinct CDR3 sequences in the sample, 18% are singletons; the top ten hold 40% to 45%. Material for sequencing was blood. The source is a man aged 18 to 30 with Graves' ophthalmopathy.

This clonotype was detected ten times or more. The chain has TRBV27 and TRBJ2-3, with D possibly matching TRBD2 (5 bases). The CDR3 has 14 amino acids. Germline V gene lookup returns CDR1 MNHEY and CDR2 SMNVEV (reference sequence). The V end lost 0 bases, the J end lost 6 bases, and 10 bases lay between the germline ends. In DNA, the CDR3 is TGTGCCAGCAGTTTATCCCTAGCAAGTGATACGCAGTATTTT. It yields the protein CASSLSLASDTQYF.

This chain uses TRBV18 with TRBJ1-3; no clear D gene. Trimming removed 3 bases at V and 4 bases at J, with 7 bases between. This CDR3 spans 13 amino acids. Germline CDR1 and CDR2: KGHSH and LQKENI. This CDR3 is CASSPWPGNTIYF. The CDR3 DNA reads TGTGCCAGCTCACCCTGGCCAGGAAACACCATATATTTT.

This clonotype has just a few counts. The chain employs TRBV7-2 and TRBJ2-1, with D possibly being TRBD1 (5 bases). Trimming left V 1 base short and J 5 bases short, with 15 bases between. The CDR3 has 16 residues. CDR1 and CDR2 from the germline V gene are SGHTA and FQGNSA. The CDR3 is CASSLGGLLTNNEQFF. The CDR3 DNA is TGTGCCAGCAGCTTAGGGGGCCTCCTGACAAACAATGAGCAGTTCTTC. Full variable domain (remainder filled in from reference TRBV7-2 and TRBJ2-1): GAGVSQSPSNKVTEKGKDVELRCDPISGHTALYWYRQSLGQGLEFLIYFQGNSAPDKSGLPSDRFSAERTGGSVSTLTIQRTQQEDSAVYLCASSLGGLLTNNEQFFGPGTRLTVL.

This clonotype appeared many times. CDR3 sequence reads: CASSLAGGRTGTSYEQYF. CDR3 bases: TGCGCCAGCAGCTTAGCAGGGGGAAGGACAGGGACCTCCTACGAGCAGTACTTC. The chain has TRBV5-1 and TRBJ2-7, with 8 bases fitting TRBD1. The germline V gene encodes CDR1 SGHRS and CDR2 YFSETQ. This CDR3 region has 18 residues. Trimming cost V 2 bases and J 0 bases; bases outside gene matches: 13.

This clonotype was seen many times. The chain links TRBV3-1 to TRBJ2-2, with D hard to call. The V end was cut by 4 bases, the J end by 1 base, with 13 bases between. This CDR3 has 16 amino acids. The germline V gene encodes CDR1 LGHDT and CDR2 YNNKEL (reference sequence). The CDR3 region has the DNA TGTGCCAGCAGCCGCAGCGACATGGGGAACACCGGGGAGCTGTTTTTT. Translated: CASSRSDMGNTGELFF.

Note on this clonotype: The junction departs from the called germline gene at one end, perhaps through a read error. The rearrangement links TRBV27 to TRBJ2-7; 14 positions match TRBD2. Per germline, CDR1 MNHEY and CDR2 SMNVEV (reference sequence). The CDR3 sequence is 18 residues long. CDR3 sequence (DNA): TGTGCCGGCAGCCGTGGGACTAGCGGGGGCGCGTTCTCCTACGAGCAGTACTTC. It specifies CAGSRGTSGGAFSYEQYF.

This clonotype was seen a few times. CDR3 in DNA: TGCAGCGTTGTGGGACAGAACTACAATGAGCAGTTCTTC. Translation: CSVVGQNYNEQFF. V gene TRBV29-1 combines with J gene TRBJ2-1; 7 bases map to TRBD1. Trimming took 4 bases from V and 3 from J; bases not matched to a gene: 3. The germline V gene has CDR1 SQVTM and CDR2 ANQGSEA. This CDR3 is built from 13 residues.

The V call is TRBV28, the J call TRBJ2-7, with TRBD1 matching 8 bases. V gave up 5 bases and J gave up 5 bases; unmatched junction bases: 11. Germline V gene data show CDR1 as MDHEN and CDR2 as SYDVKM. CDR3 length: 15 residues. The CDR3 reads CASSRPGTGADEQYF. The CDR3 bases are TGTGCCAGCAGTCGCCCCGGGACAGGCGCAGACGAGCAGTACTTC.

The sample holds a few counts of this clonotype. V gene TRBV6-5 combines with J gene TRBJ2-1; D possibly corresponds to TRBD1 (6 bases). Between the trimmed V and J ends, which lost 0 bases and 4 bases, there was a span of 13 bases. The CDR3 spans 16 residues. Germline CDR1 and CDR2: MNHEY and SVGAGI. The CDR3 coding sequence is TGTGCCAGCAGTTACTCTGAGGGGGATACTTACAATGAGCAGTTCTTC. The encoded protein is CASSYSEGDTYNEQFF.

The chain employs TRBV10-3 and TRBJ1-6; D might be TRBD1 (5 bases). V lost 11 bases and J 14 bases, leaving 22 bases between the germline ends. From germline, CDR1 is ENHRY and CDR2 SYGVKD. The CDR3 totals 13 residues. The CDR3 loop is CAGSPGGWVALHF. The CDR3 DNA follows: TGTGCCGGATCCCCCGGGGGTTGGGTGGCCCTCCACTTT.

The chain is built from TRBV13 and TRBJ1-1, with 8 positions matching TRBD1. CDR1 is PRHDT and CDR2 is FYEKMQ in the germline V gene (reference sequence). The CDR3 covers 17 residues. The V segment lost 5 bases and the J segment 4 bases; nucleotides outside the gene matches: 15. CDR3 sequence (DNA): TGTGCCAGCAGCGTAGTGGCACAGGGGGTGGAAGGCACTGAAGCTTTCTTT. This codes for CASSVVAQGVEGTEAFF.